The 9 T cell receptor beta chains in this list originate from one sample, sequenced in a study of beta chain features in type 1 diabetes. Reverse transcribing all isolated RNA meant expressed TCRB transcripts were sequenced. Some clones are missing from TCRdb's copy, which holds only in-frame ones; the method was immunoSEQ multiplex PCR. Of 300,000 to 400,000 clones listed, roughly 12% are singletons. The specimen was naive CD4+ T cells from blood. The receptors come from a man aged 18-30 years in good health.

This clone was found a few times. CDR3 residues: CASRLPGETQYF. DNA for the CDR3: TGTGCCAGCAGACTCCCGGGAGAGACGCAGTATTTT. This chain connects TRBV28 to TRBJ2-3, with a weak D call TRBD2 (6 bases). Germline CDR1 and CDR2: MDHEN and SYDVKM. Trimming took off 6 bases at V and 9 bases at J, with 13 bases between the two ends. This CDR3 has 12 residues.

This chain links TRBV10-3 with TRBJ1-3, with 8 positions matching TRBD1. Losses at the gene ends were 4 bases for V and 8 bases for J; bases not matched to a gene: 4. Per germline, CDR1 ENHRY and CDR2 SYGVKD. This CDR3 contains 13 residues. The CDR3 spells CAISGQGKDTIYF. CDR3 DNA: TGTGCCATCAGTGGACAGGGGAAAGACACCATATATTTT.

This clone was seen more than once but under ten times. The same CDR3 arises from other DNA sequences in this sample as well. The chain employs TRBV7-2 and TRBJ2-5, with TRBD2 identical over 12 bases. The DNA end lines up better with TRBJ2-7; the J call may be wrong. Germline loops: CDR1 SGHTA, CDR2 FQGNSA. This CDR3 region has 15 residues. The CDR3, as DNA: TGTGCCAGCAGCTTGCGACTAGCGGGAGCCTACGAGCAGTACTTC. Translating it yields CASSLRLAGAYEQYF.

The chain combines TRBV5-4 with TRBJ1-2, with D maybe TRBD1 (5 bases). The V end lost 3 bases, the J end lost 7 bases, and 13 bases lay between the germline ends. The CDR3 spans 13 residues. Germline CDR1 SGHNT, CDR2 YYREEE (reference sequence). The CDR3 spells CASSSLLRGGYTF. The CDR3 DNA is TGTGCCAGCAGCTCTCTTCTTAGGGGTGGCTACACCTTC.

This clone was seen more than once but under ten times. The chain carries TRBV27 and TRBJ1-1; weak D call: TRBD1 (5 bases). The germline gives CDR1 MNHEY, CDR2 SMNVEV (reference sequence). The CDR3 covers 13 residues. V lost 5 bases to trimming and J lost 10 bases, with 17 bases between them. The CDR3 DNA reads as TGTGCCAGCAGTCCCGTCGACAGAAAGTTAGCTTTCTTT. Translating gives CASSPVDRKLAFF.

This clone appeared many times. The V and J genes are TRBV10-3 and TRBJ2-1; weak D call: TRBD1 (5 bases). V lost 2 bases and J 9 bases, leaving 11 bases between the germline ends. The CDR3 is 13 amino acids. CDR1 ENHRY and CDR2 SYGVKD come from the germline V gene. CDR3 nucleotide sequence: TGTGCCATCAGTGAGGAGACAGTAACTGAGCAGTTCTTC. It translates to CAISEETVTEQFF.

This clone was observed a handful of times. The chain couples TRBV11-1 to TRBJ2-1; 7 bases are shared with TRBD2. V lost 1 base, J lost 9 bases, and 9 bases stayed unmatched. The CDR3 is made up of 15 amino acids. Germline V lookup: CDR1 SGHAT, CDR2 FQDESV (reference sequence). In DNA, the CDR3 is TGTGCCAGCAGCTTAGGTAGCGGGCTTCTTGCTGAGCAGTTCTTC. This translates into CASSLGSGLLAEQFF.

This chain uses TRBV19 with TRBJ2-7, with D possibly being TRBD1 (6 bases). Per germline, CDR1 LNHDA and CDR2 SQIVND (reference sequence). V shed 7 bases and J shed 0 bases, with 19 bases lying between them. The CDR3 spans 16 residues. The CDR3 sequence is CASTPRGGGHSYEQYF. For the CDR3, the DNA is TGTGCCAGTACCCCCCGTGGTGGGGGCCACTCCTACGAGCAGTACTTC.

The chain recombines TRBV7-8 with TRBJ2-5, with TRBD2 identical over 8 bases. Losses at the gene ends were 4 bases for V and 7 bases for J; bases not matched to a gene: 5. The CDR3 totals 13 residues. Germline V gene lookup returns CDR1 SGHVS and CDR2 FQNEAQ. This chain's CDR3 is CASSWGLDGTQYF. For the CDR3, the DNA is TGTGCCAGCAGCTGGGGACTAGACGGGACCCAGTACTTC.